There are a few counts of the clone carrying this T cell receptor beta chain. This entry belongs to a study of blood T cell repertoires in COVID-19. Study at large: Acute and convalescent COVID-19 specimens originated in the United States, Italy and Spain.

Original handling: Researchers report that nucleated cell counts were estimated from reference gene primer amplification. The assay was immunoSEQ multiplex PCR, and TCRdb's table has in-frame clones only and misses some. V and J calls and clone size come straight from that table; D and trimming were deduced from the DNA. The sample carries 300,000 to 350,000 clones, roughly 85% recorded once. The ends lost 5 bases at V and 1 base at J; junction bases unmatched: 11. CDR1 is SGHVS, CDR2 FQNEAQ, per germline. The CDR3 contains 16 residues. Membership in each cohort depended on participant-reported clinical history.

The material sequenced was PBMCs or T cells enriched from blood (not recorded which). This chain joins TRBV7-8 and TRBJ2-7, with 7 bases identical to TRBD2. This TCR came from a woman aged 40-49 years with acute COVID-19. CDR3 residues: CASSARDYLLSYEQYF. CDR3 bases: TGTGCCAGCAGCGCCCGGGACTACTTGCTTTCCTACGAGCAGTACTTC.